The rows below give T cell receptor beta chains drawn from one sample of a study of CD8 T cells in ankylosing spondylitis. TCRdb passed the 5' RACE reads through MiXCR, listing each CDR3 protein once. The sample has 150,000 to 200,000 distinct CDR3 sequences, roughly 13% seen once; the top ten hold roughly 11%. Sequences were obtained from blood, either unsorted or a sorted T cell fraction (not recorded which). These receptors were collected from a female donor with ankylosing spondylitis or in good health (not recorded which). The CDR3 runs from the conserved cysteine through the conserved F or W. The D gene is left open where the match is weak. Some rows mark clone size as missing; the rest say once, few, many or name a class of expanded clone.

D: TRBD1
V: TRBV12-3/TRBV12-4
J: TRBJ2-7
size: many
CDR3: CASSWDRSSYEQYF
DNA: TGTGCCAGCAGTTGGGACAGGAGCTCCTACGAGCAGTACTTC

D: TRBD1
V: TRBV18
J: TRBJ2-4
size: many
CDR3: CASADRPQNIQYF
DNA: TGTGCCAGCGCGGACAGGCCTCAAAACATTCAGTACTTC

D: -
V: TRBV4-3
J: TRBJ2-7
size: many
CDR3: CASSQTLVGTVPYEQYF
DNA: TGCGCCAGCAGCCAGACCTTGGTGGGGACTGTGCCCTACGAGCAGTACTTC

D: TRBD2
V: TRBV6-1
J: TRBJ2-1
size: many
CDR3: CASSHTSGRALSDNEQFF
DNA: TGTGCCAGCAGCCATACTAGCGGGAGGGCCTTATCCGACAATGAGCAGTTCTTC

D: TRBD2
V: TRBV11-2
J: TRBJ2-1
size: many
CDR3: CASSFWAGVDEQFF
DNA: TGTGCCAGCAGCTTCTGGGCGGGAGTAGATGAGCAGTTCTTC

D: -
V: TRBV14
J: TRBJ1-2
size: many
CDR3: CASSQDLQGYGYTF
DNA: TGTGCCAGCAGCCAAGATCTCCAGGGCTATGGCTACACCTTC

D: -
V: TRBV20-1
J: TRBJ2-3
size: -
CDR3: CSARAPSARTDTQYF
DNA: TGCAGTGCTAGAGCCCCATCCGCCCGCACAGATACGCAGTATTTT

D: TRBD2
V: TRBV4-3
J: TRBJ2-4
size: -
CDR3: CASSQGSGGDIQYF
DNA: TGCGCCAGCAGCCAAGGATCCGGGGGGGACATTCAGTACTTC

D: -
V: TRBV7-9
J: TRBJ2-2
size: many
CDR3: CASSFRGGTGELFF
DNA: TGTGCCAGCAGCTTTCGAGGAGGAACCGGGGAGCTGTTTTTT

D: TRBD1
V: TRBV7-2
J: TRBJ2-3
size: many
CDR3: CASSLAGQGTDTQYF
DNA: TGTGCCAGCAGCTTAGCAGGACAGGGGACAGATACGCAGTATTTT

D: -
V: TRBV7-9
J: TRBJ1-4
size: many
CDR3: CASSVRGIGGKLFF
DNA: TGTGCCAGCAGCGTTCGGGGGATCGGTGGAAAACTGTTTTTT

D: -
V: TRBV15
J: TRBJ1-2
size: few
CDR3: CATSRGRSNYGYTF
DNA: TGTGCCACCAGCAGAGGACGAAGTAACTATGGCTACACCTTC

D: -
V: TRBV29-1
J: TRBJ2-7
size: many
CDR3: CSVFRNEQYF
DNA: TGCAGCGTTTTCAGGAACGAGCAGTACTTC

D: -
V: TRBV5-1
J: TRBJ2-3
size: many
CDR3: CASSLPGSDTQYF
DNA: TGCGCCAGCAGCTTACCCGGGAGTGATACGCAGTATTTT

D: TRBD1
V: TRBV7-3
J: TRBJ2-1
size: -
CDR3: CASSSRAPGQGLNNEQFF
DNA: TGTGCCAGCAGCTCAAGGGCTCCGGGACAGGGCCTTAACAATGAGCAGTTCTTC

D: -
V: TRBV12-3/TRBV12-4
J: TRBJ2-3
size: -
CDR3: CASSSQRYTDTQYF
DNA: TGTGCCAGCAGTTCCCAGCGGTACACAGATACGCAGTATTTT

D: -
V: TRBV4-3
J: TRBJ2-1
size: few
CDR3: CASSRGIDNEQFF
DNA: TGCGCCAGCAGCCGTGGGATCGACAATGAGCAGTTCTTC

D: TRBD2
V: TRBV5-1
J: TRBJ2-1
size: many
CDR3: CASSLGGLAGYNEQFF
DNA: TGCGCCAGCAGCTTGGGGGGACTAGCGGGCTACAATGAGCAGTTCTTC

D: -
V: TRBV12-3/TRBV12-4
J: TRBJ2-7
size: many
CDR3: CASSLPEGSREQYF
DNA: TGTGCCAGCAGTTTGCCTGAGGGCAGCCGCGAGCAGTACTTC

D: TRBD2
V: TRBV28
J: TRBJ2-2
size: -
CDR3: CATTGQTGTSLPGELFF
DNA: TGTGCCACCACGGGGCAGACGGGGACTAGCTTGCCCGGGGAGCTGTTTTTT

D: -
V: TRBV9
J: TRBJ2-1
size: -
CDR3: CASSVGPAPDEQFF
DNA: TGTGCCAGCAGCGTAGGACCCGCACCCGATGAGCAGTTCTTC

D: TRBD1
V: TRBV5-6
J: TRBJ1-2
size: many
CDR3: CASRPTGTVTTNGYTF
DNA: TGTGCCAGCAGGCCAACCGGGACAGTGACTACTAATGGCTACACCTTC

D: TRBD2
V: TRBV20-1
J: TRBJ2-1
size: -
CDR3: CCAREDSGIYNEQFF
DNA: TGCTGTGCTAGAGAAGACAGCGGGATCTACAATGAGCAGTTCTTC

D: -
V: TRBV27
J: TRBJ2-1
size: many
CDR3: CASSLKTSLYNEQFF
DNA: TGTGCCAGCAGTTTGAAGACTTCCCTCTACAATGAGCAGTTCTTC

D: TRBD1
V: TRBV24-1
J: TRBJ1-1
size: -
CDR3: CATSDQGAEAFF
DNA: TGTGCCACCAGTGATCAGGGGGCGGAAGCTTTCTTT

D: -
V: TRBV20-1
J: TRBJ2-1
size: many
CDR3: CSANLWDEQFF
DNA: TGCAGTGCCAACCTATGGGATGAGCAGTTCTTC

D: TRBD2
V: TRBV29-1
J: TRBJ2-7
size: few
CDR3: CSVDKLGEGSEQYF
DNA: TGCAGCGTGGACAAACTAGGGGAGGGGAGCGAGCAGTACTTC

D: -
V: TRBV11-1
J: TRBJ1-5
size: many
CDR3: CASSLEEAQPQHF
DNA: TGTGCCAGCAGCTTAGAGGAGGCTCAGCCCCAGCATTTT

D: -
V: TRBV28
J: TRBJ1-6
size: many
CDR3: CASIKGHLYNSPLHF
DNA: TGTGCCAGCATAAAGGGCCACTTGTATAATTCACCCCTCCACTTT

D: -
V: TRBV10-3
J: TRBJ2-2
size: many
CDR3: CAIRREPGELFF
DNA: TGTGCCATCAGGCGGGAACCCGGGGAGCTGTTTTTT

D: -
V: TRBV7-9
J: TRBJ1-5
size: -
CDR3: CASSPRVNQPQHF
DNA: TGTGCCAGCAGCCCCCGGGTGAATCAGCCCCAGCATTTT

D: -
V: TRBV6-4
J: TRBJ1-4
size: many
CDR3: CASRGTTETATNEKLFF
DNA: TGTGCCAGCAGGGGGACGACCGAGACAGCAACTAATGAAAAACTGTTTTTT

D: -
V: TRBV12-3/TRBV12-4
J: TRBJ1-5
size: many
CDR3: CASNGGGTGSNQPQHF
DNA: TGTGCCAGCAATGGAGGAGGGACGGGGAGCAATCAGCCCCAGCATTTT

D: -
V: TRBV5-6
J: TRBJ2-7
size: -
CDR3: CASSLGGVSYEQYF
DNA: TGTGCCAGCAGCTTGGGCGGGGTTTCCTACGAGCAGTACTTC

D: TRBD2
V: TRBV10-3
J: TRBJ2-1
size: medium-sized
CDR3: CAISGGTSGILLDEQFF
DNA: TGTGCCATCAGTGGAGGGACTAGCGGGATTCTTTTAGATGAGCAGTTCTTC

D: -
V: TRBV6-5
J: TRBJ2-1
size: -
CDR3: CASSYRQDDEQFF
DNA: TGTGCCAGCAGTTACAGACAGGACGATGAGCAGTTCTTC

D: TRBD2
V: TRBV12-3/TRBV12-4
J: TRBJ2-1
size: -
CDR3: CAICTFRTSGFYNEQFF
DNA: TGTGCCATCTGCACCTTCCGGACTAGCGGCTTCTACAATGAGCAGTTCTTC

D: -
V: TRBV12-3/TRBV12-4
J: TRBJ2-3
size: -
CDR3: CASVWRGTDTQYF
DNA: TGTGCCAGCGTGTGGCGGGGCACAGATACGCAGTATTTT

D: -
V: TRBV9
J: TRBJ1-1
size: many
CDR3: CASSVEMNTEAFF
DNA: TGTGCCAGCAGCGTAGAGATGAACACTGAAGCTTTCTTT

D: -
V: TRBV20-1
J: TRBJ1-2
size: few
CDR3: CSASLDRLQNAGGYTF
DNA: TGCAGTGCTAGCCTAGACAGGCTACAAAACGCTGGTGGCTACACCTTC

D: TRBD2
V: TRBV5-1
J: TRBJ2-1
size: many
CDR3: CASTLTAGRGRAGNEQFF
DNA: TGCGCCAGCACCTTAACAGCGGGTCGCGGGAGGGCCGGCAATGAGCAGTTCTTC